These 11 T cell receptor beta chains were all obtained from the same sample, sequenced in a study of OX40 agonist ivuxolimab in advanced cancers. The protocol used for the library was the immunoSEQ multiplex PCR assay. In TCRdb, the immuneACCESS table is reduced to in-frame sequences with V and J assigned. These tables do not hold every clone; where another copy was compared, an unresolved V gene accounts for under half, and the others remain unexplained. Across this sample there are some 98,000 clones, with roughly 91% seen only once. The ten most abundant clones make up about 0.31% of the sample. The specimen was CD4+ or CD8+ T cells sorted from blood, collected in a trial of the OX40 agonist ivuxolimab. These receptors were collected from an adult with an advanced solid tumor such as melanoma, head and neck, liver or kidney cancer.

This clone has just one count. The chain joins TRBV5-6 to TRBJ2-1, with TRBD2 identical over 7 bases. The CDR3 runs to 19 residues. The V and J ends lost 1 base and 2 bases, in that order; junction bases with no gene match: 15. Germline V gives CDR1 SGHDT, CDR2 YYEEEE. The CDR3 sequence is CASSLPSGFGLGAYNEQFF. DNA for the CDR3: TGTGCCAGCAGCTTGCCGTCCGGATTCGGACTAGGTGCCTACAATGAGCAGTTCTTC.

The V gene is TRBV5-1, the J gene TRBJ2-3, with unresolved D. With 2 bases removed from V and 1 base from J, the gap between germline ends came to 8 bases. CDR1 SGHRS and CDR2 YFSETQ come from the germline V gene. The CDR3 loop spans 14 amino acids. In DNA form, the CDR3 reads TGCGCCAGCAGCTTAAGTTCCGGCACAGATACGCAGTATTTT. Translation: CASSLSSGTDTQYF.

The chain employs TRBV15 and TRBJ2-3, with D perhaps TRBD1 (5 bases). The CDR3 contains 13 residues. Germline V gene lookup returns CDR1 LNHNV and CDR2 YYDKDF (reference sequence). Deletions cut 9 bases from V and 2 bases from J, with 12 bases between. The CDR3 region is CATRGRVTDTQYF. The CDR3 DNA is TGTGCCACTAGGGGAAGGGTCACAGATACGCAGTATTTT.

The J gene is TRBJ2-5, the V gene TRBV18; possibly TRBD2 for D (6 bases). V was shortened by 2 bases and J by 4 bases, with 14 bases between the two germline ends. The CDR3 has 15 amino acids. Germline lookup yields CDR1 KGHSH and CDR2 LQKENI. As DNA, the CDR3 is TGTGCCAGCTCACCAAAGACTAGGGATCCAGAGACCCAGTACTTC. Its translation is CASSPKTRDPETQYF.

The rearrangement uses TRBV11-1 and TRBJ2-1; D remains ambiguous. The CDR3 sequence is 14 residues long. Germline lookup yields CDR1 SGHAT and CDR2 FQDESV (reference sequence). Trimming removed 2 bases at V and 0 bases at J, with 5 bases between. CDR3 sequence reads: CASSLRHSYNEQFF. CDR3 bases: TGTGCCAGCAGCTTAAGGCACTCCTACAATGAGCAGTTCTTC.

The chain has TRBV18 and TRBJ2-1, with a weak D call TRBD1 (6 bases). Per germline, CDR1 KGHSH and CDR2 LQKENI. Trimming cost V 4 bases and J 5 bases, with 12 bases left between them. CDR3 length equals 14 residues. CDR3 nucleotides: TGTGCCAGCTCACAACAGGGTGGGAACAATGAGCAGTTCTTC. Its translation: CASSQQGGNNEQFF.

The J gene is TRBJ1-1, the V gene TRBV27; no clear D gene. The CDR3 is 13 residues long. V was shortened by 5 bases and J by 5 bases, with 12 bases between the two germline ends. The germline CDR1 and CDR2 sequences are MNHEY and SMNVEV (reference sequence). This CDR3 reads CASSGYRGTEAFF. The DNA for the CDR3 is TGTGCCAGCAGTGGGTACCGGGGTACTGAAGCTTTCTTT.

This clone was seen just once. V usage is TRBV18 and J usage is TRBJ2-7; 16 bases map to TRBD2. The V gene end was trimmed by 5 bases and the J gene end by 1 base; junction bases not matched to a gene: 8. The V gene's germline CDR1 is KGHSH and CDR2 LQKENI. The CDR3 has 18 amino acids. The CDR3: CASSNPGLAGGPSYEQYF. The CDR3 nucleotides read TGTGCCAGCTCAAACCCGGGACTAGCGGGAGGGCCTTCCTACGAGCAGTACTTC. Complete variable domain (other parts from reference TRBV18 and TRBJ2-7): NAGVMQNPRHLVRRRGQEARLRCSPMKGHSHVYWYRQLPEEGLKFMVYLQKENIIDESGMPKERFSAEFPKEGPSILRIQQVVRGDSAAYFCASSNPGLAGGPSYEQYFGPGTRLTVT.

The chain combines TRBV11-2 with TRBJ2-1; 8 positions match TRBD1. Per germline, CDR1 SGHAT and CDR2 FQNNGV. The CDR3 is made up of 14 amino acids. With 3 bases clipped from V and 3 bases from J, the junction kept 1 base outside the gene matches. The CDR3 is CASSLDRVYNEQFF. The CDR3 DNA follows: TGTGCCAGCAGCTTGGACAGGGTCTACAATGAGCAGTTCTTC.

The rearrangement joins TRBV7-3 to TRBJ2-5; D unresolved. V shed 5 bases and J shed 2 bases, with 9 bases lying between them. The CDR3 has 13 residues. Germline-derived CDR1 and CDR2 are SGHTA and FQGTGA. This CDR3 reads CASSATPQETQYF. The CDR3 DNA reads TGTGCCAGCAGCGCAACCCCACAAGAGACCCAGTACTTC.

CDR3 in amino acids: CASRERADSYNEQFF. In nucleotides, the CDR3 is TGCGCCAGCAGGGAGCGGGCCGACTCCTACAATGAGCAGTTCTTC. The chain carries TRBV5-1 and TRBJ2-1, with D possibly being TRBD2 (6 bases). Germline V gene lookup returns CDR1 SGHRS and CDR2 YFSETQ. The CDR3 sequence is 15 residues long. The V and J ends lost 5 bases and 0 bases respectively, with 12 bases between them.